This TCR beta chain was recorded in a study of T cell changes during pregnancy in multiple sclerosis. Libraries were prepared by immunoSEQ multiplex PCR; TCRdb keeps only in-frame clonotypes and omits some of them. The sample lists 43,000 or so clones; 70% to 90% were seen once. Trimming cost V 6 bases and J 0 bases; bases outside gene matches: 8. Germline V CDR1 and CDR2: SGHNT, YYREEE (reference sequence). The CDR3 contains 15 residues. Sequencing was performed on peripheral blood, taken in the first trimester of pregnancy. The chain has TRBV5-4 and TRBJ2-7; TRBD2 aligns across 8 bases. This TCR was sampled from a female donor with multiple sclerosis, enrolled in a pregnancy study. The CDR3 reads CASTLSGGGSYEQYF. CDR3 coding DNA: TGTGCCAGCACCCTAAGCGGGGGAGGCTCCTACGAGCAGTACTTC.